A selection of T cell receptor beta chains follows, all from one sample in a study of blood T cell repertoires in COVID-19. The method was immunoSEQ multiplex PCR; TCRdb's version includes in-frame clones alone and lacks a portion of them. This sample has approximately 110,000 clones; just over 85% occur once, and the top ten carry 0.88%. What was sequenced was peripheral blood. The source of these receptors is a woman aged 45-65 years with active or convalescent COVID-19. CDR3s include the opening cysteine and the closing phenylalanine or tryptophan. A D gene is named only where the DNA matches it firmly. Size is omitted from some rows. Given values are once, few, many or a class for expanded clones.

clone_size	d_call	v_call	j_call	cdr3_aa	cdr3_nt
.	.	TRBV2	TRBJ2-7	CASSEGPLLSYEQYF	TGTGCCAGCAGTGAAGGCCCCCTACTCTCCTACGAGCAGTACTTC
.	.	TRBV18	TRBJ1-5	CASSLSLNQPQHF	TGTGCCAGCTCATTATCACTCAATCAGCCCCAGCATTTT
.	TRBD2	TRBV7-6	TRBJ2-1	CASSPTSGSPRDEQFF	TGTGCCAGCAGCCCGACTAGCGGGAGTCCTCGGGATGAGCAGTTCTTC
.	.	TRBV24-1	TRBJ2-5	CATSDRGQRETQYF	TGTGCCACCAGTGACCGAGGACAGAGAGAGACCCAGTACTTC
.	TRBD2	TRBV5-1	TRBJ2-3	CASRYLAGVGDTQYF	TGCGCCAGCAGATATCTAGCGGGAGTTGGTGATACGCAGTATTTT
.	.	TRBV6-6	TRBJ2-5	CASSYGTGLRGETQYF	TGTGCCAGCAGTTACGGAACAGGTTTGCGTGGGGAGACCCAGTACTTC
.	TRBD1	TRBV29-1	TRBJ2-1	CSAWTGGLYNEQFF	TGCAGCGCATGGACAGGGGGCCTTTACAATGAGCAGTTCTTC
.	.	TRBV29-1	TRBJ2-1	CSVEGSASDEQFF	TGCAGCGTTGAAGGGTCGGCAAGCGATGAGCAGTTCTTC
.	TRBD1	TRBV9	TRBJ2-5	CASSGGTGGGQETQYF	TGTGCCAGCAGCGGAGGGACAGGGGGCGGACAAGAGACCCAGTACTTC
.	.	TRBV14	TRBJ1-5	CASSQGSQPQHF	TGTGCCAGCAGCCAAGGGAGCCAGCCCCAGCATTTT
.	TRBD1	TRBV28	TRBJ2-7	CASSSGVGDRGFYEQYF	TGTGCCAGCAGTTCTGGCGTGGGGGACAGGGGGTTCTACGAGCAGTACTTC
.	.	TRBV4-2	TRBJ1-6	CASSQSPTEDNSPLHF	TGTGCCAGCAGCCAATCCCCGACCGAGGATAATTCACCCCTCCACTTT
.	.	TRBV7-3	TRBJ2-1	CASSPGTPLSEQFF	TGTGCCAGCAGCCCGGGGACTCCCCTCAGTGAGCAGTTCTTC
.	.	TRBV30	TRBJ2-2	CAWSVSGFTGELFF	TGTGCCTGGAGCGTATCAGGGTTCACCGGGGAGCTGTTTTTT
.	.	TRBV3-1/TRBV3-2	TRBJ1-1	CASSLQGWSTEAFF	TGTGCCAGCAGCCTCCAGGGTTGGAGCACTGAAGCTTTCTTT
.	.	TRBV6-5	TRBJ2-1	CASSYSPKYNEQFF	TGTGCCAGCAGTTACTCTCCTAAATACAATGAGCAGTTCTTC
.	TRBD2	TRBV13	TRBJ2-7	CASSLERAPTSGSPYEQYF	TGTGCCAGCAGCTTAGAGAGGGCGCCGACTAGCGGGAGCCCCTACGAGCAGTACTTC
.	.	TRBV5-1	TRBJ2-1	CASSLKSLNYPYNEQFF	TGCGCCAGCAGCTTAAAATCCTTGAACTACCCATACAATGAGCAGTTCTTC
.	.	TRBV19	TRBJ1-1	CASSIEGADTEAFF	TGTGCCAGTAGTATAGAAGGGGCGGACACTGAAGCTTTCTTT
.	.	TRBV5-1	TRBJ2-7	CASSFGSPPAELYF	TGCGCCAGCAGCTTCGGGAGTCCCCCCGCCGAGCTGTACTTC
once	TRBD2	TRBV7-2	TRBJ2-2	CASSLLGLAGVGGELFF	TGTGCCAGCAGCTTACTCGGACTAGCGGGAGTGGGCGGGGAGCTGTTTTTT
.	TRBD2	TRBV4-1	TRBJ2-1	CASSQGGLAGGPMQFF	TGCGCCAGCAGCCAAGGTGGCCTAGCGGGAGGGCCGATGCAGTTCTTC
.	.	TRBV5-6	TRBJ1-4	CASSGQSREKLFF	TGTGCCAGCAGCGGACAGTCGCGTGAAAAACTGTTTTTT
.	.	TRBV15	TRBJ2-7	CATSRPNREQYF	TGTGCCACCAGCAGACCAAATCGGGAGCAGTACTTC
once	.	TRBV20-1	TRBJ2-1	CSANYYNEQFF	TGCAGTGCTAATTACTACAATGAGCAGTTCTTC
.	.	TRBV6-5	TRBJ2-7	CASSSGGYEQYF	TGTGCCAGCAGTTCCGGCGGGTACGAGCAGTACTTC
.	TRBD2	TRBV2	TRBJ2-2	CASSVFAGVNTGELFF	TGTGCCAGCAGTGTTTTTGCGGGGGTGAACACCGGGGAGCTGTTTTTT
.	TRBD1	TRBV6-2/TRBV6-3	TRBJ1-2	CASSRGQVTNYGYTF	TGTGCCAGCAGCCGAGGACAGGTTACTAACTATGGCTACACCTTC
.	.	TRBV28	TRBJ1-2	CASSSSLGPRGYTF	TGTGCCAGCAGTTCATCGTTGGGGCCCCGTGGCTACACCTTC
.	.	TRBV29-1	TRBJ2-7	CSVEQGSQEQYF	TGCAGCGTTGAACAGGGTTCGCAAGAGCAGTACTTC
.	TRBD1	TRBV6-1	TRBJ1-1	CASGDRGLTEAFF	TGTGCCAGCGGGGACAGGGGGCTTACTGAAGCTTTCTTT
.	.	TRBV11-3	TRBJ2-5	CASSFPGAETQYF	TGTGCCAGCAGCTTCCCAGGGGCAGAGACCCAGTACTTC
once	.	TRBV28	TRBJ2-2	CASSFRAGNTGELFF	TGTGCCAGCAGTTTCAGAGCGGGGAACACCGGGGAGCTGTTTTTT
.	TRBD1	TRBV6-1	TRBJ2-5	CASSEAGRRTGAAETQYF	TGTGCCAGCAGTGAAGCGGGCCGCCGGACAGGGGCAGCGGAGACCCAGTACTTC
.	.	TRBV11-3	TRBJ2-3	CASSPGTAGDTQYF	TGTGCCAGCAGCCCAGGGACCGCGGGGGATACGCAGTATTTT
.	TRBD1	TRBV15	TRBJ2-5	CATSTPGQQETQYF	TGTGCCACCAGCACTCCGGGACAGCAAGAGACCCAGTACTTC
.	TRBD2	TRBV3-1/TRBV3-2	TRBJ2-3	CASSQDRGLAGGRAFTDTQYF	TGTGCCAGCAGCCAAGATCGGGGACTAGCGGGAGGGCGAGCATTCACAGATACGCAGTATTTT
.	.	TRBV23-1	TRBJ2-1	CASSQETGRGSGRRNEQFF	TGCGCCAGCAGTCAGGAGACAGGCCGCGGGAGCGGCAGAAGAAATGAGCAGTTCTTC
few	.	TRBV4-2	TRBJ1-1	CASSQGLGHLNTEAFF	TGTGCCAGCAGCCAAGGTTTGGGGCACTTGAACACTGAAGCTTTCTTT
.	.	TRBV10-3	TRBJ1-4	CAISNRETNEKLFF	TGTGCCATCAGCAACAGGGAAACTAATGAAAAACTGTTTTTT
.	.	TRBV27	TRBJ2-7	CASSLWGDSPYEQYF	TGTGCCAGCAGTTTATGGGGGGATAGCCCCTACGAGCAGTACTTC
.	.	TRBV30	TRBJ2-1	CAWSSREEQFF	TGTGCCTGGAGTTCGAGGGAGGAGCAGTTCTTC
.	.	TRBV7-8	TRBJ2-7	CASSLVRGSLNEQYF	TGTGCCAGCAGCTTAGTAAGGGGGAGCCTCAACGAGCAGTACTTC
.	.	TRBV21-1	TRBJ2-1	CASSKTKREGRSYNEQFF	TGTGCCAGCAGCAAAACGAAGCGGGAGGGACGCTCCTACAATGAGCAGTTCTTC
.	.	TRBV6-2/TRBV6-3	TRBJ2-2	CASSYNEKNTGELFF	TGTGCCAGCAGTTACAACGAGAAGAACACCGGGGAGCTGTTTTTT
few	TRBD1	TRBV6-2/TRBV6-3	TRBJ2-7	CASSSPDRGLAYEQYF	TGTGCCAGCAGCTCCCCCGACAGGGGACTTGCCTACGAGCAGTACTTC
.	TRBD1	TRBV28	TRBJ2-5	CASRRGTASLQETQYF	TGTGCCAGCAGGCGTGGGACAGCCAGCCTCCAAGAGACCCAGTACTTC
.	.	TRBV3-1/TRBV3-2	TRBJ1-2	CASSQEGNYGYTF	TGTGCCAGCAGCCAAGAGGGCAACTATGGCTACACCTTC
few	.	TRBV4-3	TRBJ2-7	CASSQEPGSSYEQYF	TGCGCCAGCAGCCAAGAGCCGGGAAGCTCCTACGAGCAGTACTTC
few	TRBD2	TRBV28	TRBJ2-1	CASSLWSLAGGPGEQFF	TGTGCCAGCAGTTTATGGTCCCTAGCGGGAGGGCCGGGGGAGCAGTTCTTC
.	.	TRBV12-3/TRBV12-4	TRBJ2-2	CASSLLTGELFF	TGTGCCAGCAGTTTGCTAACCGGGGAGCTGTTTTTT
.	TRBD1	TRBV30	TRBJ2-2	CAWSRQGVVFTGELFF	TGTGCCTGGAGCCGACAGGGGGTGGTGTTCACCGGGGAGCTGTTTTTT
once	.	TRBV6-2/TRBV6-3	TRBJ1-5	CASSSGVSGQPQHF	TGTGCCAGCAGTTCCGGGGTCTCGGGTCAGCCCCAGCATTTT
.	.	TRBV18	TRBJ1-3	CASSPEGAGNTIYF	TGTGCCAGCTCACCAGAGGGAGCAGGAAACACCATATATTTT
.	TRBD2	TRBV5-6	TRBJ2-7	CASRSSGRAIHEQYF	TGTGCCAGCAGATCAAGCGGGAGGGCCATTCACGAGCAGTACTTC
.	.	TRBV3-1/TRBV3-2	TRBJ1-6	CASSLGDSNSPLHF	TGTGCCAGCAGCCTTGGAGACAGCAATTCACCCCTCCACTTT
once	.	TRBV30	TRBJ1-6	CAWKPTRGSPLHF	TGTGCCTGGAAACCTACGAGAGGATCACCCCTCCACTTT
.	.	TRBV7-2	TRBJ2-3	CASSWQGADTQYF	TGTGCCAGCAGCTGGCAGGGTGCAGATACGCAGTATTTT
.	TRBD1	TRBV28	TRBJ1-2	CASSASGTDYGYTF	TGTGCCAGCAGCGCTTCGGGGACAGACTATGGCTACACCTTC